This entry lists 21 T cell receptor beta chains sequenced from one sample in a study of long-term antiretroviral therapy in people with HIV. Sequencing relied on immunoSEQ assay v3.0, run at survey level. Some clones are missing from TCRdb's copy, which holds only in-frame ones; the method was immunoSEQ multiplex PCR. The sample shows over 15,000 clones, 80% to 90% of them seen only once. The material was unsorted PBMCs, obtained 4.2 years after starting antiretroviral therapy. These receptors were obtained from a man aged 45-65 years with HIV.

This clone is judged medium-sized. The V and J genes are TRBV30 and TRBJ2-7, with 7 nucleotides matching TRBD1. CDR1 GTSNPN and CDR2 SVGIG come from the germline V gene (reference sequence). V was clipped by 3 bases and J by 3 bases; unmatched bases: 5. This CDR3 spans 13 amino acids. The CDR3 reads CAWSAGGFYEQYF. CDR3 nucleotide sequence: TGTGCCTGGAGCGCAGGGGGTTTCTACGAGCAGTACTTC.

The CDR3 is CASSLGGSYNEQFF. The CDR3 region has the DNA TGTGCCAGCTCACTGGGAGGGTCCTACAATGAGCAGTTCTTC. The chain employs TRBV18 and TRBJ2-1; 7 bases agree with TRBD2. Trimming took 4 bases from V and 1 from J; bases not matched to a gene: 1. Germline CDR1 KGHSH, CDR2 LQKENI. The CDR3 is 14 amino acids. The full variable domain, with the rest looked up from reference TRBV18 and TRBJ2-1, is NAGVMQNPRHLVRRRGQEARLRCSPMKGHSHVYWYRQLPEEGLKFMVYLQKENIIDESGMPKERFSAEFPKEGPSILRIQQVVRGDSAAYFCASSLGGSYNEQFFGPGTRLTVL.

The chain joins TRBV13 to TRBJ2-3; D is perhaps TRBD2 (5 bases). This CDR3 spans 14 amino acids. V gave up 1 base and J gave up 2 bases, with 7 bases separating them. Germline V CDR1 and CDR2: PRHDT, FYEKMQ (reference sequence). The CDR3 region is CASSLVEATDTQYF. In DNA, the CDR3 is TGTGCCAGCAGCTTAGTGGAGGCCACAGATACGCAGTATTTT.

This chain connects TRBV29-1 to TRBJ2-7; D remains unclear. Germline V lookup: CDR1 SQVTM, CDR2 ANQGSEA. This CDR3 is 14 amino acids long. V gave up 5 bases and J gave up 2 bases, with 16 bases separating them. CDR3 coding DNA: TGCAGCGTTCGGTTTCGGACCGAGGCCTACGAGCAGTACTTC. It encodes CSVRFRTEAYEQYF.

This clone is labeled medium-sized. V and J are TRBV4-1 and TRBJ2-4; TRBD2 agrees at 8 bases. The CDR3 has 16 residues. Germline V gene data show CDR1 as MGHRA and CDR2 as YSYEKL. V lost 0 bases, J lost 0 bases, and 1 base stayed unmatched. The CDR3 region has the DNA TGCGCCAGCAGCCAAGACGGGGGGGCAGCCAAAAACATTCAGTACTTC. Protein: CASSQDGGAAKNIQYF.

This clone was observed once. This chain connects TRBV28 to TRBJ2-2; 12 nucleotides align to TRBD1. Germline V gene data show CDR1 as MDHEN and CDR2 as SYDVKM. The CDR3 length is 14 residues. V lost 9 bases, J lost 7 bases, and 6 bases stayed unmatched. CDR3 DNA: TGTGCCAGTGGGACAGGGGGCGAGGGCGGGGAGCTGTTTTTT. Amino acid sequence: CASGTGGEGGELFF.

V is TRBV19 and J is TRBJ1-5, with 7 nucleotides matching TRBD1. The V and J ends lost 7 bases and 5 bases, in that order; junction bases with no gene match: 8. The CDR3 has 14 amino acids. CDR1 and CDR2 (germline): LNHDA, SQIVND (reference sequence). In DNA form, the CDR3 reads TGTGCCAGTACCGACAGGGACCACTATCAGCCCCAGCATTTT. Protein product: CASTDRDHYQPQHF.

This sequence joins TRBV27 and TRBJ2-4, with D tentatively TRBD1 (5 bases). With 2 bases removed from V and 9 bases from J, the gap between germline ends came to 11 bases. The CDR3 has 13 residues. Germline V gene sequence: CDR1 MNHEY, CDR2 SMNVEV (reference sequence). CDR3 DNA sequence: TGTGCCAGCAGTTTAGGCAGGGTAGGCATTCAGTACTTC. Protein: CASSLGRVGIQYF.

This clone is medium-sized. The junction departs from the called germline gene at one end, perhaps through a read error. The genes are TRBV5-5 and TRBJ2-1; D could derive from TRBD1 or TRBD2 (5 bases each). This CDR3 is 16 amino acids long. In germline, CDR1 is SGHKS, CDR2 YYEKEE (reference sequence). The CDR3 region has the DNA TGTGCCAGCAGCTCCGGGGCCCTCCCATCCTACGATGAGCAGTTCTTC. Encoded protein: CASSSGALPSYDEQFF.

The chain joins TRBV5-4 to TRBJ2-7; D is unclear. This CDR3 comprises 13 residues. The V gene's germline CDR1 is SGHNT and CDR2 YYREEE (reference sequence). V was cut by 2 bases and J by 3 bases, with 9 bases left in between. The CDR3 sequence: CASSFGRGYEQYF. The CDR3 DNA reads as TGTGCCAGCAGCTTCGGGCGCGGCTACGAGCAGTACTTC. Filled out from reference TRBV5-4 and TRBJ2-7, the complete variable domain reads ETGVTQSPTHLIKTRGQQVTLRCSSQSGHNTVSWYQQALGQGPQFIFQYYREEENGRGNFPPRFSGLQFPNYSSELNVNALELDDSALYLCASSFGRGYEQYFGPGTRLTVT.

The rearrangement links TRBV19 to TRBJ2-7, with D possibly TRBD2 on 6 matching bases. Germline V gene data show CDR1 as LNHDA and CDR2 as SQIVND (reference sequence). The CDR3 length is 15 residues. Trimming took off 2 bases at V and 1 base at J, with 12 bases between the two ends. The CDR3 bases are TGTGCCAGTAGTATAATAGCGGATCTTTCCTACGAGCAGTACTTC. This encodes CASSIIADLSYEQYF.

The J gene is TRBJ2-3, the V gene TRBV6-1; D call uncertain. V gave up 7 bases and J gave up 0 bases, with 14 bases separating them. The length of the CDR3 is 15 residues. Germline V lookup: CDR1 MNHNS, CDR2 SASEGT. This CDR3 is CASTQGPASTDTQYF. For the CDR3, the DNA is TGTGCCAGCACGCAAGGTCCAGCTAGCACAGATACGCAGTATTTT.

The CDR3 region has the DNA TGTGCCAGCAGTTCAGCGGGGGGAGCGTACGAGCAGTACTTC. Protein product: CASSSAGGAYEQYF. The chain is built from TRBV27 and TRBJ2-7, with 9 positions matching TRBD2. The ends lost 4 bases at V and 4 bases at J; junction bases unmatched: 5. Germline V gene data show CDR1 as MNHEY and CDR2 as SMNVEV (reference sequence). The CDR3 extends over 14 amino acids.

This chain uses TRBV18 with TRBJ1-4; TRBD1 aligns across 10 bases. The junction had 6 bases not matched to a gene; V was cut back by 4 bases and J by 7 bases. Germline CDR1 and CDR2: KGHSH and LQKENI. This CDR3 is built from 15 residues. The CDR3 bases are TGTGCCAGCTCACGGCCGGGACAGGGGTTTGAAAAACTGTTTTTT. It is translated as CASSRPGQGFEKLFF.

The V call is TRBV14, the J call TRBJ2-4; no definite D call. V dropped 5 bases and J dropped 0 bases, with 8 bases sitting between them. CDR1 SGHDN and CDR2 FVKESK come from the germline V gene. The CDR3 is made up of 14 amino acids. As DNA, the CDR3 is TGTGCCAGCAGCGAGATTTTAGCCAAAAACATTCAGTACTTC. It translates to CASSEILAKNIQYF.

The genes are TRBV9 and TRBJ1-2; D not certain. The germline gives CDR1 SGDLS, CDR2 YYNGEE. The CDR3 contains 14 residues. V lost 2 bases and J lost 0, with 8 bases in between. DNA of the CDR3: TGTGCCAGCAGCGTCGACGAAGCTAACTATGGCTACACCTTC. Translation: CASSVDEANYGYTF.

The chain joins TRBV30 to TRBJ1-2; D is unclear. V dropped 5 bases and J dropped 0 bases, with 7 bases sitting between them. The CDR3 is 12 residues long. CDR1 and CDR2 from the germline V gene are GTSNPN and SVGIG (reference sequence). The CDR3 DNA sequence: TGTGCCTGGGTACTAGCTAACTATGGCTACACCTTC. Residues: CAWVLANYGYTF.

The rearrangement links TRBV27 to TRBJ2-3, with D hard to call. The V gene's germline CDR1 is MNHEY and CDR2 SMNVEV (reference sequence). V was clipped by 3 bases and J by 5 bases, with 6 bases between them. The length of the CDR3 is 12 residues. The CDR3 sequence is CASSFLRDTQYF. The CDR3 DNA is TGTGCCAGCAGTTTCTTGCGAGATACGCAGTATTTT.

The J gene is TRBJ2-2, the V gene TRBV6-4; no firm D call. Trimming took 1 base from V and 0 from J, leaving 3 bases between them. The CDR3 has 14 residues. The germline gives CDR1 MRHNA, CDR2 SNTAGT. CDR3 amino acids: CASSDYPNTGELFF. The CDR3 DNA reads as TGTGCCAGCAGTGACTACCCGAACACCGGGGAGCTGTTTTTT.

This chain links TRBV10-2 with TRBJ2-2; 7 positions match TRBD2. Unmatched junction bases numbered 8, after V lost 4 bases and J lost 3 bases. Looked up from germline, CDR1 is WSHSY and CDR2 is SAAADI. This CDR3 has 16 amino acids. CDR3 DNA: TGCGCCAGCAGTGGGCAGCGGGGCATACACACCGGGGAGCTGTTTTTT. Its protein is CASSGQRGIHTGELFF.

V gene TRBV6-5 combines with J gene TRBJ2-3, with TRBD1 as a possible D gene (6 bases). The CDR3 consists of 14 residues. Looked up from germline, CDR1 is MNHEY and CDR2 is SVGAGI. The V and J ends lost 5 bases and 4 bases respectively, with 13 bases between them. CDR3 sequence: CASSTVGAADTQYF. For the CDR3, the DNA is TGTGCCAGCAGTACGGTGGGGGCCGCAGATACGCAGTATTTT.